What follows are 16 T cell receptor beta chains derived from one specimen sequenced in a study of cytomegalovirus exposure and HLA in healthy donors listed by TCRdb under 2017. To prepare the library, the immunoSEQ multiplex PCR assay was applied. For the multiplex PCR, a mixture combining 60 forward primers for TCR Vbeta segments and 13 reverse primers for TCR Jbeta segments was used. Imported from immuneACCESS, the table was reduced by TCRdb to in-frame sequences with V and J called. These copies leave out some clones; in studies compared against another copy, an unresolved V gene accounts for under half, and the cause of the remainder is not known. The sample includes roughly 150,000 clones, with around 80% observed a single time. Approximately 10% of the sample lies in the top ten. Sequencing used PBMCs. These receptor sequences come from a man aged 18-30 years in good health and CMV-seropositive.

This chain links TRBV27 with TRBJ2-1; tentative D call: TRBD2 (5 bases). V was cut by 2 bases and J by 5 bases, with 13 bases left in between. The CDR3 consists of 15 residues. Per the germline V gene, CDR1 is MNHEY and CDR2 is SMNVEV (reference sequence). CDR3 sequence reads: CASSLRGRRNNEQFF. CDR3 coding DNA: TGTGCCAGCAGTTTACGAGGGAGAAGGAACAATGAGCAGTTCTTC.

The V gene is TRBV7-9, the J gene TRBJ2-1; no definite D call. Between the trimmed V and J ends, which lost 1 base and 9 bases, there was a span of 4 bases. Germline V gene data show CDR1 as SEHNR and CDR2 as FQNEAQ (reference sequence). The CDR3 contains 11 residues. The CDR3 sequence is CASSLGAEQFF. In nucleotides, the CDR3 is TGTGCCAGCAGCTTAGGGGCTGAGCAGTTCTTC.

The rearrangement uses TRBV28 and TRBJ2-7; TRBD2 might be the D (6 bases). With 7 bases removed from V and 3 bases from J, the gap between germline ends came to 16 bases. CDR1 MDHEN and CDR2 SYDVKM come from the germline V gene. CDR3 length equals 14 residues. The CDR3 bases are TGTGCCAGCACCTTAGGTTTGGGGGGCTACGAGCAGTACTTC. This gives the protein CASTLGLGGYEQYF.

This chain joins TRBV19 and TRBJ2-3; 7 bases line up with TRBD2. Per germline, CDR1 LNHDA and CDR2 SQIVND (reference sequence). The CDR3 totals 17 residues. Germline trimming cut 4 bases from V and 2 bases from J; bases unmatched to any gene: 12. The CDR3 loop reads CASSNWWREKTTDTQYF. As DNA, the CDR3 is TGTGCCAGTAGTAATTGGTGGCGGGAGAAAACCACAGATACGCAGTATTTT.

Only a few counts were recorded for this clone. The rearrangement links TRBV6-1 to TRBJ1-1; D gene uncertain. V was cut by 4 bases and J by 4 bases, with 10 bases left in between. The CDR3 extends over 13 amino acids. CDR1 MNHNS and CDR2 SASEGT come from the germline V gene. CDR3 sequence reads: CASSVGGPTEAFF. The DNA of the CDR3 is TGTGCCAGCAGTGTCGGAGGGCCCACTGAAGCTTTCTTT.

CDR3 region: CASSLQNQETQYF. The CDR3 bases are TGTGCCAGCAGCTTGCAGAACCAAGAGACCCAGTACTTC. The rearrangement uses TRBV7-3 and TRBJ2-5; D gene unclear. CDR3 length equals 13 residues. Trimming left V 3 bases short and J 0 bases short, with 5 bases between. CDR1 SGHTA and CDR2 FQGTGA come from the germline V gene. Looking up the rest from reference TRBV7-3 and TRBJ2-5 gives the full variable domain: GAGVSQTPSNKVTEKGKYVELRCDPISGHTALYWYRQSLGQGPEFLIYFQGTGAADDSGLPNDRFFAVRPEGSVSTLKIQRTERGDSAVYLCASSLQNQETQYFGPGTRLLVL.

This chain uses TRBV5-4 with TRBJ2-1; TRBD2 might be the D (5 bases). Germline lookup yields CDR1 SGHNT and CDR2 YYREEE (reference sequence). This CDR3 is built from 14 residues. V was clipped by 0 bases and J by 7 bases, with 11 bases between them. The CDR3 here is CASSLGPSFNEQFF. CDR3 in DNA: TGTGCCAGCAGCTTGGGTCCTAGCTTTAATGAGCAGTTCTTC. The full variable domain, with the rest looked up from reference TRBV5-4 and TRBJ2-1, is ETGVTQSPTHLIKTRGQQVTLRCSSQSGHNTVSWYQQALGQGPQFIFQYYREEENGRGNFPPRFSGLQFPNYSSELNVNALELDDSALYLCASSLGPSFNEQFFGPGTRLTVL.

The chain combines TRBV7-9 with TRBJ2-3, with a weak D call TRBD1 (6 bases). The CDR3 has 14 amino acids. Germline loops: CDR1 SEHNR, CDR2 FQNEAQ (reference sequence). Trimming shortened V by 2 bases and J by 2 bases, and 8 bases separated the two germline ends. The CDR3 here is CASSLRDNTDTQYF. For the CDR3, the DNA is TGTGCCAGCAGCTTAAGGGACAACACAGATACGCAGTATTTT.

CDR3 bases: TGCGCCAGCAGCCCGGACACAAGGAACAATGAGCAGTTCTTC. The encoded protein is CASSPDTRNNEQFF. This chain connects TRBV5-1 to TRBJ2-1; possible D gene TRBD1, 5 bases. With 4 bases removed from V and 5 bases from J, the gap between germline ends came to 13 bases. Germline assignment: CDR1 SGHRS and CDR2 YFSETQ. The CDR3 consists of 14 residues.

The V call is TRBV28, the J call TRBJ1-4, with 8 positions matching TRBD1. The CDR3 sequence is 14 residues long. The germline V gene has CDR1 MDHEN and CDR2 SYDVKM. Germline trimming cut 4 bases from V and 6 bases from J; bases unmatched to any gene: 4. The DNA of the CDR3 is TGTGCCAGCAGTTCACAGGGGGATGATGAAAAACTGTTTTTT. This sequence encodes CASSSQGDDEKLFF.

V gene TRBV6-6 combines with J gene TRBJ1-2; D possibly corresponds to TRBD1 (5 bases). Looked up from germline, CDR1 is MNHNY and CDR2 is SVGAGI (reference sequence). The germline V and J ends were trimmed by 2 bases and 8 bases, with 12 bases remaining between them. The CDR3 runs 13 residues. Here the CDR3 reads CASSYDRVRGYTF. The CDR3 DNA follows: TGTGCCAGCAGTTACGACAGAGTCAGGGGCTACACCTTC.

The chain links TRBV5-1 to TRBJ2-5; 9 nucleotides agree with TRBD2. Germline CDR1 SGHRS, CDR2 YFSETQ. The CDR3 has 16 residues. Trimming removed 9 bases from V and 4 bases from J; junction bases left unmatched: 16. The CDR3 is CATMAGNTAGGETQYF. In DNA form, the CDR3 reads TGCGCCACCATGGCGGGGAACACAGCGGGAGGAGAGACCCAGTACTTC.

The chain links TRBV27 to TRBJ1-4; 10 nucleotides align to TRBD1. J lost 3 bases, V lost 6 bases, and 7 bases had no gene match. The CDR3 sequence is 16 residues long. Germline values: CDR1 MNHEY, CDR2 SMNVEV (reference sequence). The CDR3 nucleotides read TGTGCCAGCAGCACCGGGACAGGGGTAGCTAATGAAAAACTGTTTTTT. Translating gives CASSTGTGVANEKLFF.

V gene TRBV6-1 combines with J gene TRBJ2-2, with 9 bases that match TRBD2. Trimming removed 8 bases from V and 3 bases from J; junction bases left unmatched: 7. Germline loops: CDR1 MNHNS, CDR2 SASEGT. The CDR3 has 15 amino acids. CDR3 in amino acids: CASSPREGYTGELFF. The CDR3 DNA reads as TGTGCCAGCTCTCCGCGGGAGGGTTACACCGGGGAGCTGTTTTTT.

As concerns this clone: The germline gene is not matched at one end of the junction; a read error may be the cause. The V call is TRBV5-1, the J call TRBJ2-1, with a possible D match to TRBD1 (7 bases). The length of the CDR3 is 16 residues. In germline, CDR1 is SGHRS, CDR2 YFSETQ. The CDR3 DNA follows: TGCGCCAGCAGCTTTGCGCGGGACAGCTCCTACAATGAGCAGCTCTTC. Translating gives CASSFARDSSYNEQLF.

The chain combines TRBV27 with TRBJ1-1; 7 bases align to TRBD1. The V and J ends lost 2 bases and 5 bases, in that order; junction bases with no gene match: 8. The germline gives CDR1 MNHEY, CDR2 SMNVEV (reference sequence). The CDR3 is made up of 15 amino acids. The DNA for the CDR3 is TGTGCCAGCAGTTTAACAGGGGTTTTGGAAACTGAAGCTTTCTTT. Translating it yields CASSLTGVLETEAFF.